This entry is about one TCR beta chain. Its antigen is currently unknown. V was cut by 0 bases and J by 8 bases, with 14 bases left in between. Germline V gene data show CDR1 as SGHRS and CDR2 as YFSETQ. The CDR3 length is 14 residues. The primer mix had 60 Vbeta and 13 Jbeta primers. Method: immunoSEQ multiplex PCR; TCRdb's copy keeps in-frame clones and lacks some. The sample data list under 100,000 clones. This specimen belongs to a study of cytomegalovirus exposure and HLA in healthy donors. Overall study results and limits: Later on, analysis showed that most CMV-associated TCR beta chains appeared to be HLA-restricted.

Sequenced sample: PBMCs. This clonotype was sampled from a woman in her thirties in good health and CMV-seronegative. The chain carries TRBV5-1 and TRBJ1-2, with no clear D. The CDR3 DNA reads TGCGCCAGCAGCTTGGATGGTTTATTGGCCGGCTACACCTTC. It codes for CASSLDGLLAGYTF.